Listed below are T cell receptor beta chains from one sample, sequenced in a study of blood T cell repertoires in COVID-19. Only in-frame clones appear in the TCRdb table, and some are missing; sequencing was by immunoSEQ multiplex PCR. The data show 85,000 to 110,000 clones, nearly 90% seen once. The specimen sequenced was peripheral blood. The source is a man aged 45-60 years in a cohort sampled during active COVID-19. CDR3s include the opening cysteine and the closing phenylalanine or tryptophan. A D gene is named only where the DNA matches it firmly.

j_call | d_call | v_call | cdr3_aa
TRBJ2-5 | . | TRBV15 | CATSRAGTRVGETQYF
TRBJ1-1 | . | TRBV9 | CASSVESNTEAFF
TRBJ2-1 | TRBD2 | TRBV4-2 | CASSQDPLAGGISVHEQFF
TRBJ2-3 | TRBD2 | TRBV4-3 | CASSRTSAGTDTQYF
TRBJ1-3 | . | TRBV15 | CATSRGVGSSGNTIYF
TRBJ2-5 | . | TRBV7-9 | CASSLEWARNEETQYF
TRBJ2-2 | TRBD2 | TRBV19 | CASSIGRGTGELFF
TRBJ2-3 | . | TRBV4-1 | CASSQDSGTDTQYF
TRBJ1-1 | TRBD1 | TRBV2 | CGASRGETEAFF
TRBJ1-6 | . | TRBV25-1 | CASSETGPFKALHF
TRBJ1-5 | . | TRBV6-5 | CASSTSGIQPQHF
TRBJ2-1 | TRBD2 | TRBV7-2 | CASSLVGGGAGEQFF
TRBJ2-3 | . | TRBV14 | CASSQDLYTQYF
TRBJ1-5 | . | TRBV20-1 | CSASSTRGTIINQPQHF
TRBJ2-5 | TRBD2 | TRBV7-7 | CASSLVGGELETQYF
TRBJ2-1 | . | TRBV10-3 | CATHRDSTPNEQFF
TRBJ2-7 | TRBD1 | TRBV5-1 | CASSLEGARPYEQYF
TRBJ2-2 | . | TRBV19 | CASSIVTGYSKNTGELFF
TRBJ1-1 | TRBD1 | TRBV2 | CASTRSGGRSTEAFF
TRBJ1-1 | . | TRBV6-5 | CASSYGASEAFF
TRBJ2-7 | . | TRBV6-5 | CASRETVGAEQYF
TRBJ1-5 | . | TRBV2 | CASTVRTGNGQPQHF
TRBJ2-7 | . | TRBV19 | CASSIGRSGHYEQYF
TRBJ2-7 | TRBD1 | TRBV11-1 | CASSSSGTGGYEQYF
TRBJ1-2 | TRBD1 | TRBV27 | CASSPSGGGYTF
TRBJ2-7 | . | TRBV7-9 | CASSLGTVGSYEQYF
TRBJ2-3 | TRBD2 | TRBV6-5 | CASSWAGGRGDTQYF
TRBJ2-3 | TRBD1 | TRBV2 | CARPGQGSDTQYF
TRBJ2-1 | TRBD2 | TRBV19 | CASSIPPGLGGEQFF
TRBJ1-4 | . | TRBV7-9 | CASSLEAAANEKLFF
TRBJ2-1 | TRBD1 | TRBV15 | CATNTGGLNNEQFF
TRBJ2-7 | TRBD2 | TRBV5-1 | CASSLPNAMKREDYEQYF
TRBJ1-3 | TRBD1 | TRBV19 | CASSISAGGMTGNTIYF
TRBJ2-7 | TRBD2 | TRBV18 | CASSPRLRLAGGYIYEQYF
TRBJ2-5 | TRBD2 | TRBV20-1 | CSASKPGTSSGGRKGTQYF
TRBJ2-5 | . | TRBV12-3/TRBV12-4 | CASSSSDSETQYF
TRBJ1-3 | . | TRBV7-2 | CASRSFPGTGNTIYF
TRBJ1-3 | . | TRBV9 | CASSVASQQTGNTIYF
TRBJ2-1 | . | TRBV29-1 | CSVEFQGRYNEQFF
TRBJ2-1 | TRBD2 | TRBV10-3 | CAISEPGLAQFF
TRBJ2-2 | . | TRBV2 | CASTGPLGTGELFF